Below are 9 T cell receptor beta chains sequenced from a single sample in a study of blood T cell repertoires in COVID-19. Clones were read by immunoSEQ multiplex PCR, and TCRdb kept only the in-frame ones, dropping some. The repertoire holds about 150,000 clones, 75% to 90% seen once, with roughly 0.56% in the top ten. Sequenced: peripheral blood. The receptors shown here come from a man in his fifties or sixties with acute or convalescent COVID-19.

The rearrangement links TRBV18 to TRBJ2-3; D remains ambiguous. This CDR3 comprises 17 residues. Per germline, CDR1 KGHSH and CDR2 LQKENI. Trimming took off 2 bases at V and 5 bases at J, with 20 bases between the two ends. The CDR3 spells CASSPNAAPMVGDTQYF. The CDR3, as DNA: TGTGCCAGCTCACCAAATGCGGCACCAATGGTTGGAGATACGCAGTATTTT.

This clone was counted only a few times. The chain couples TRBV24-1 to TRBJ2-3; 7 positions agree with TRBD1. The V gene's germline CDR1 is KGHDR and CDR2 SFDVKD. The V and J ends lost 3 bases and 8 bases, in that order; junction bases with no gene match: 13. The CDR3 contains 16 residues. This CDR3 reads CATSDPRQVPGGTQYF. The CDR3 bases are TGTGCCACCAGTGATCCACGACAGGTACCAGGGGGTACGCAGTATTTT.

The sample holds a few counts of this clone. V gene TRBV19 combines with J gene TRBJ1-6, with TRBD1 as a possible D gene (5 bases). Trimming shortened V by 7 bases and J by 4 bases, and 14 bases separated the two germline ends. The length of the CDR3 is 15 residues. CDR1 is LNHDA, CDR2 SQIVND, per germline (reference sequence). CDR3 sequence (DNA): TGTGCCAGTACCTCGGCGGGGGGATATAATTCACCCCTCCACTTT. Translating it yields CASTSAGGYNSPLHF.

V gene TRBV6-2 or TRBV6-3 combines with J gene TRBJ2-7, with D unclear. The CDR3 is 11 amino acids. V was cut by 5 bases and J by 7 bases, with 9 bases left in between. Germline lookup yields CDR1 MNHEY and CDR2 SVGEGT. In DNA form, the CDR3 reads TGTGCCAGCAGTACAGCTCTGGAGCAGTACTTC. It is translated as CASSTALEQYF.

The V gene is TRBV4-2, the J gene TRBJ2-7, with D perhaps matching TRBD2 (7 bases). Germline V lookup: CDR1 LGHNA, CDR2 YNFKEQ. With 1 base removed from V and 2 bases from J, the gap between germline ends came to 15 bases. The CDR3 runs to 16 residues. This chain's CDR3 is CASSQAIGGAPYEQYF. Here the CDR3 DNA reads TGTGCCAGCAGCCAAGCCATTGGGGGGGCTCCCTACGAGCAGTACTTC.

This chain connects TRBV3-1 (or the pseudogene TRBV3-2) to TRBJ1-2, with 8 bases fitting TRBD1. V was pared by 0 bases and J by 7 bases, with 13 bases of the junction left unmatched. Germline values: CDR1 LGHDT, CDR2 YNNKEL (reference sequence). The CDR3 has 17 amino acids. The CDR3 loop is CASSQDGKNRGAPGYTF. The CDR3, as DNA: TGTGCCAGCAGCCAAGATGGAAAGAACAGGGGGGCCCCTGGCTACACCTTC.

The V call is TRBV5-1, the J call TRBJ1-4; D is possibly TRBD1 (5 bases). This CDR3 spans 14 amino acids. Between the trimmed V and J ends, which lost 4 bases and 7 bases, there was a span of 14 bases. The germline CDR1 and CDR2 sequences are SGHRS and YFSETQ. As DNA, the CDR3 is TGCGCCAGCAGCCCGGACGGGGGGGTTGAAAAACTGTTTTTT. It specifies CASSPDGGVEKLFF.

V usage is TRBV21-1 and J usage is TRBJ1-4; the listed D gene, TRBD1, was not tested against the DNA. TRBV21-1 is a pseudogene. The CDR3 runs to 20 residues. In DNA form, the CDR3 reads TGTGCCAGCAGCCACAGATCCGGGTCCGGCAGGGGGCGAGATACTGAAAAACTGTTTTTT. It translates to CASSHRSGSGRGRDTEKLFF.

The rearrangement uses TRBV5-4 and TRBJ2-1; possible D gene TRBD2, 5 bases. Germline-derived CDR1 and CDR2 are SGHNT and YYREEE (reference sequence). The CDR3 loop spans 16 amino acids. Trimming shortened V by 2 bases and J by 8 bases, and 20 bases separated the two germline ends. The CDR3 DNA is TGTGCCAGCAGCTTCCCCCAGCGGATCTCCGAGGATGAGCAGTTCTTC. This sequence encodes CASSFPQRISEDEQFF.